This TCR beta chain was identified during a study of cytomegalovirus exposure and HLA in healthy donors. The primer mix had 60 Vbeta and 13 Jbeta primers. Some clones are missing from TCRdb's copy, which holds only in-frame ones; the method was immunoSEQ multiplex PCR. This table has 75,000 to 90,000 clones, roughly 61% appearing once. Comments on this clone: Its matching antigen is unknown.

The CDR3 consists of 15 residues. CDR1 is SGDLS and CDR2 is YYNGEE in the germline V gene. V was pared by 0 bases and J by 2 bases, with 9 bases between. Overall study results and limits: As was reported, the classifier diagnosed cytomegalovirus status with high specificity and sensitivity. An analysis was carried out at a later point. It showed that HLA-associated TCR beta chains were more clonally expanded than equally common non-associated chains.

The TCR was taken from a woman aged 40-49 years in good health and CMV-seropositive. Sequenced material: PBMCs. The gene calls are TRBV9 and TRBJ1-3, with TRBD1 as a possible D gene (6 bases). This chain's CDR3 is CASSVGAGAGNTIYF. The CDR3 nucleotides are TGTGCCAGCAGCGTAGGAGCAGGGGCTGGAAACACCATATATTTT.